This entry lists 18 T cell receptor beta chains sequenced from one sample in a study of T cell responses to AZD1222 COVID-19 vaccine. TCRdb's table, derived via immunoSEQ multiplex PCR, lists solely in-frame clones and lacks some. Among 50,000 to 75,000 clones listed, more than 70% were seen once. The sequenced sample was peripheral blood, obtained on day 0 of AZD1222 vaccination. The origin of the receptors is an adult in good health.

The chain couples TRBV5-4 to TRBJ1-1; D gene ambiguous. The CDR3 is made up of 11 amino acids. Germline lookup yields CDR1 SGHNT and CDR2 YYREEE (reference sequence). Trimming removed 7 bases at V and 0 bases at J, with 4 bases between. The CDR3 region has the DNA TGTGCCAGCCACTTGAACACTGAAGCTTTCTTT. Translation gives CASHLNTEAFF.

This chain uses TRBV19 with TRBJ1-2; D ambiguous. The CDR3 spans 11 residues. Germline V gene sequence: CDR1 LNHDA, CDR2 SQIVND (reference sequence). Trimming removed 8 bases at V and 5 bases at J, with 9 bases between. Written as DNA, the CDR3 is TGTGCCAGTTCCTCGCCTTATGGCTACACCTTC. It specifies CASSSPYGYTF.

V is TRBV27 and J is TRBJ2-7, with 14 positions matching TRBD2. This CDR3 spans 15 amino acids. CDR1 and CDR2 from the germline V gene are MNHEY and SMNVEV (reference sequence). The V and J ends lost 5 bases and 6 bases, in that order; junction bases with no gene match: 6. The CDR3 DNA reads as TGTGCCAGCAGTCCAGGGACTAGCGGGGGAGGCGAGCAGTACTTC. Translating gives CASSPGTSGGGEQYF.

In this sample, this clone turned up a few times. The V gene is TRBV7-9, the J gene TRBJ1-5, with TRBD1 as a possible D gene (6 bases). V lost 1 base, J lost 1 base, and 11 bases lay in between. CDR3 length equals 16 residues. Germline CDR1 SEHNR, CDR2 FQNEAQ (reference sequence). CDR3 residues: CASSLGGGVSNQPQHF. In nucleotides, the CDR3 is TGTGCCAGCAGCTTAGGAGGGGGAGTAAGCAATCAGCCCCAGCATTTT.

This clone came up many times. The chain's CDR3 is CASSQGQDKLKDTQYF. CDR3 nucleotides: TGTGCCAGCAGCCAGGGACAGGATAAGCTGAAAGATACGCAGTATTTT. The V call is TRBV2, the J call TRBJ2-3; 8 bases are a match to TRBD1. CDR3 length: 16 amino acids. V dropped 6 bases and J dropped 5; count of bases not matched to a gene: 13. Germline lookup yields CDR1 SNHLY and CDR2 FYNNEI.

This clone occurred a few times. This CDR3 reads CASSLRGSYEQYF. The CDR3 nucleotides read TGTGCCAGCAGCCTAAGGGGGAGCTACGAGCAGTACTTC. V and J are TRBV27 and TRBJ2-7; D perhaps matches TRBD1 (6 bases). The CDR3 runs 13 residues. V dropped 6 bases and J dropped 3 bases, with 12 bases sitting between them. The germline CDR1 and CDR2 sequences are MNHEY and SMNVEV (reference sequence).

The chain recombines TRBV7-8 with TRBJ1-5; possible D gene TRBD1, 5 bases. V was pared by 1 base and J by 4 bases, with 11 bases between. The CDR3 contains 15 residues. Germline values: CDR1 SGHVS, CDR2 FQNEAQ. CDR3 in amino acids: CASSLGSSGNQPQHF. CDR3 bases: TGTGCCAGCAGCTTAGGGTCCTCAGGGAATCAGCCCCAGCATTTT.

The genes are TRBV4-3 and TRBJ2-3, with 12 bases that match TRBD2. This CDR3 is built from 17 residues. Germline lookup yields CDR1 LGHNA and CDR2 YSLEER. J lost 5 bases, V lost 0 bases, and 6 bases had no gene match. CDR3 sequence: CASSQDPSGGAIDTQYF. The CDR3 DNA reads TGCGCCAGCAGCCAAGACCCTAGCGGGGGGGCAATAGATACGCAGTATTTT.

V and J are TRBV5-3 and TRBJ1-2; the match to TRBD1 covers 7 bases. TRBV5-3 is flagged as an ORF with uncertain function. V was clipped by 1 base and J by 0 bases; unmatched bases: 6. This CDR3 comprises 16 residues. CDR3 DNA: TGTGCCAGAAGCTTGATTCGGACAGGACCTAACTATGGCTACACCTTC. Its translation: CARSLIRTGPNYGYTF.

The CDR3 protein is CASSYAPGANYGYTF. For the CDR3, the DNA is TGTGCCAGCAGCTACGCCCCTGGGGCTAACTATGGCTACACCTTC. The rearrangement links TRBV11-2 to TRBJ1-2; D is undetermined. The germline gives CDR1 SGHAT, CDR2 FQNNGV. The CDR3 runs to 15 residues. V was pared by 4 bases and J by 0 bases, with 12 bases between.

CDR3 sequence: CASSLSRGGYTF. The DNA of the CDR3 is TGCGCCAGCAGCTTGAGCCGAGGGGGCTACACCTTC. The chain carries TRBV5-1 and TRBJ1-2; D unresolved. Germline loops: CDR1 SGHRS, CDR2 YFSETQ. The CDR3 loop spans 12 amino acids. Trimming shortened V by 1 base and J by 8 bases, and 9 bases separated the two germline ends.

V and J are TRBV10-3 and TRBJ1-5; 8 bases match TRBD1. J was trimmed by 4 bases and V by 1 base; bases with no gene match: 3. Germline V CDR1 and CDR2: ENHRY, SYGVKD. The CDR3 is made up of 15 amino acids. The DNA of the CDR3 is TGTGCCATCAGTGAGTTCGGACAGGGTAATCAGCCCCAGCATTTT. Translating gives CAISEFGQGNQPQHF.

The V and J genes are TRBV5-4 and TRBJ1-2; D gene uncertain. This CDR3 spans 15 amino acids. CDR1 and CDR2 (germline): SGHNT, YYREEE (reference sequence). V gave up 0 bases and J gave up 4 bases, with 13 bases separating them. The CDR3, as DNA: TGTGCCAGCAGCTTGGTAGTAGGGTCGGGCTATGGCTACACCTTC. As protein: CASSLVVGSGYGYTF.

The chain couples TRBV20-1 to TRBJ1-2, with D hard to call. CDR3 length: 11 residues. CDR1 and CDR2 from the germline V gene are DFQATT and SNEGSKA (reference sequence). Trimming stripped 4 bases from V and 2 bases from J, with 5 bases between. Here the CDR3 reads CSAIGNYGYTF. The CDR3 DNA follows: TGCAGTGCTATAGGCAACTATGGCTACACCTTC.

The chain uses TRBV3-1 (or the pseudogene TRBV3-2) and TRBJ1-6; D not certain. Germline CDR1 LGHDT, CDR2 YNNKEL (reference sequence). The ends were cut back, 0 bases at V and 7 bases at J, with 10 bases in the middle. The CDR3 extends over 15 amino acids. Written as DNA, the CDR3 is TGTGCCAGCAGCCAAGATGGACTCTCGAATTCACCCCTCCACTTT. Encoded protein: CASSQDGLSNSPLHF.

This clone was recorded a few times. This chain uses TRBV4-3 with TRBJ2-3; D gene ambiguous. Per the germline V gene, CDR1 is LGHNA and CDR2 is YSLEER. This CDR3 is 14 amino acids long. Trimming took 0 bases from V and 4 from J, leaving 8 bases between them. The CDR3 protein is CASSQDPSADTQYF. The CDR3 nucleotides are TGCGCCAGCAGCCAAGATCCCAGCGCAGATACGCAGTATTTT.

This sequence joins TRBV19 and TRBJ1-6, with 9 bases lining up with TRBD1. Germline V gene data show CDR1 as LNHDA and CDR2 as SQIVND (reference sequence). The length of the CDR3 is 22 residues. Trimming at V came to 6 bases and at J to 0 bases, leaving 21 bases not matched to a gene. CDR3 residues: CASSGTGSSYMSGSSYNSPLHF. The DNA for the CDR3 is TGTGCCAGTAGCGGGACAGGGAGCTCCTATATGAGCGGGAGCTCCTATAATTCACCCCTCCACTTT. Using reference TRBV19 and TRBJ1-6 for the parts outside the CDR3, the full variable domain is DGGITQSPKYLFRKEGQNVTLSCEQNLNHDAMYWYRQDPGQGLRLIYYSQIVNDFQKGDIAEGYSVSREKKESFPLTVTSAQKNPTAFYLCASSGTGSSYMSGSSYNSPLHFGNGTRLTVT.

The chain combines TRBV12-3 or TRBV12-4 with TRBJ2-5, with TRBD1 matching 9 bases. V shed 6 bases and J 4 bases; nucleotides not matched to a gene: 3. The CDR3 is made up of 13 amino acids. In DNA, the CDR3 is TGTGCCAGCAGGTTGACAGGGGGAGAGACCCAGTACTTC. This encodes CASRLTGGETQYF.